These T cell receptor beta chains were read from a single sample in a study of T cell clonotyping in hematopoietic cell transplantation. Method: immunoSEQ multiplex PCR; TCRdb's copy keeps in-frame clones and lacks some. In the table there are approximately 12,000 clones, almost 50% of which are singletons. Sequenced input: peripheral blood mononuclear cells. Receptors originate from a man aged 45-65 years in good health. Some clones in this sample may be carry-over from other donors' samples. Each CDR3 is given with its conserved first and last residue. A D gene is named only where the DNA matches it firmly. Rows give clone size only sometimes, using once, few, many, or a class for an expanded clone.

TGTGCCTGGAGTGTAACTAGCGGACTCCACTTC | CAWSVTSGLHF | TRBV30 | few | TRBD2 | TRBJ2-7
TGTGCCTGGAGTCTCGGACAGGTCAGCTCTGGAAACACCATATATTTT | CAWSLGQVSSGNTIYF | TRBV30 | - | TRBD1 | TRBJ1-3
TGTGCCAGCAGTAAGGGGAGGGATAACTATGGCTACACCTTC | CASSKGRDNYGYTF | TRBV9 | few | - | TRBJ1-2
TGCAGCGTTGCCGAGAACTATGGCTACACCTTC | CSVAENYGYTF | TRBV29-1 | - | - | TRBJ1-2
TGTGCCTGGAGCCGCCAGGGAATTAATGAAAAACTGTTTTTT | CAWSRQGINEKLFF | TRBV30 | - | - | TRBJ1-4
TGCGCCAGCAGCCAAGCTGATCTCCAAGAGACCCAGTACTTC | CASSQADLQETQYF | TRBV4-1 | - | - | TRBJ2-5
TGTGCCAGCAGTTTCCGACAGGGGGAGGACACTGAAGCTTTCTTT | CASSFRQGEDTEAFF | TRBV6-5 | - | TRBD1 | TRBJ1-1
TGTGCCTGGAGTGAGACAGAAAACACTGAAGCTTTCTTT | CAWSETENTEAFF | TRBV30 | - | - | TRBJ1-1
TGTGCCAGCAGCTTCCAGGGGCAGGGCTACACCTTC | CASSFQGQGYTF | TRBV11-3 | few | - | TRBJ1-2
TGCGCCAGCAGCTTGGCCAGGGTGGGGAACACTGAAGCTTTCTTT | CASSLARVGNTEAFF | TRBV5-1 | - | - | TRBJ1-1
TGTGCCTGGAGTGCGAAAGGGACATACGGCTACACCTTC | CAWSAKGTYGYTF | TRBV30 | - | - | TRBJ1-2
TGTGCCAGCAGCTCCCCACTAGCGGGAGGAGGGGAGACCCAGTACTTC | CASSSPLAGGGETQYF | TRBV5-4 | - | TRBD2 | TRBJ2-5
TGTGCCAGCAGCTCACAGGGAATTAGCTCCTACGAGCAGTACTTC | CASSSQGISSYEQYF | TRBV7-9 | - | - | TRBJ2-7
TGTGCCATCAGTGCGGGGGAACTGCGCTTCTTT | CAISAGELRFF | TRBV10-3 | few | - | TRBJ1-1
TGTGCCAGCAGTCATCTAGCGGGGGTGACCGGTGGCGACGAGCAGTACTTC | CASSHLAGVTGGDEQYF | TRBV28 | - | TRBD2 | TRBJ2-7
TGTGCCGCTAGGGACAGGTCCTATGGCTACACCTTC | CAARDRSYGYTF | TRBV19 | - | TRBD1 | TRBJ1-2
TGCGCCAGCAGCTTGACAGGAGGGCATGAAAAACTGTTTTTT | CASSLTGGHEKLFF | TRBV5-1 | few | - | TRBJ1-4
TGTGCCGCAGACACAGGGGAACTTCGGTCCTACGAGCAGTACTTC | CAADTGELRSYEQYF | TRBV30 | few | TRBD1 | TRBJ2-7
TGTGCCAGCAGCCAGGGGACAGGCCGCTCCTACGAGCAGTACTTC | CASSQGTGRSYEQYF | TRBV7-2 | - | TRBD1 | TRBJ2-7
TGTGCCAGTAGCTCTAACAGCGACCAGCCCCAGCATTTT | CASSSNSDQPQHF | TRBV19 | few | - | TRBJ1-5
TGTGCCAGCAGTTACTCGAGTAACAGGGGCTATGGCTACACCTTC | CASSYSSNRGYGYTF | TRBV6-5 | - | TRBD1 | TRBJ1-2
TGTGCCAGCAGCCAAGCAGGTTGGGACAGGGCCTACGAGCAGTACTTC | CASSQAGWDRAYEQYF | TRBV14 | - | TRBD1 | TRBJ2-7
TGCAGCGTCCTGGGACGAGGGGAAGGGACCCAGTACTTC | CSVLGRGEGTQYF | TRBV29-1 | few | - | TRBJ2-5
TGTGCCTGGAGTGTAATTACAGGCGAGCAGTACTTC | CAWSVITGEQYF | TRBV30 | - | - | TRBJ2-7
TGTGCCAGCAGCCAAGATATTCTGGCGCACAGATTAGGGCAGTACTTC | CASSQDILAHRLGQYF | TRBV14 | few | - | TRBJ2-7
TGTGCCAGCAGCAGAAAGGGCCTAGCGGGAGGGCTTACCGGGGAGCTGTTTTTT | CASSRKGLAGGLTGELFF | TRBV7-3 | - | TRBD2 | TRBJ2-2
TGTGCCAGCAGTGAAGCGAGGGTTGTCAATCAGCCCCAGCATTTT | CASSEARVVNQPQHF | TRBV6-1 | few | - | TRBJ1-5
TGTGCCTGGAGTCTTCTGAGGGACGTTTGGCCTAACTATGGCTACACCTTC | CAWSLLRDVWPNYGYTF | TRBV30 | - | - | TRBJ1-2
TGCGCCAGCAGCTTGAGGGGCGGCACCCAAGAGACCCAGTACTTC | CASSLRGGTQETQYF | TRBV5-1 | - | - | TRBJ2-5
TGTGCCAGCAGTTTACCCGCGGCCTACGAGCAGTACTTC | CASSLPAAYEQYF | TRBV28 | few | - | TRBJ2-7
TGTGCCATCAGTGCGACAGGGCAAGAGACCCAGTACTTC | CAISATGQETQYF | TRBV10-3 | - | TRBD1 | TRBJ2-5
TGTGCCAGCAGAGACCCAGGGGATTCCTATGGCTACACCTTC | CASRDPGDSYGYTF | TRBV2 | medium-sized | - | TRBJ1-2
TGTGCCTCCCTGGGGGGGCGCGACAATGAGCAGTTCTTC | CASLGGRDNEQFF | TRBV2 | - | - | TRBJ2-1
TGTGCCAGCAGCTGGAAACAGTGCTCCTACGAGCAGTACTTC | CASSWKQCSYEQYF | TRBV25-1 | - | - | TRBJ2-7
TGCGCCAGCAGCCAAGATTTCGAGGGCCTCTATGGCTACACCTTC | CASSQDFEGLYGYTF | TRBV4-3 | few | - | TRBJ1-2
TGTGCCTGGAGTTCATCGGGACCCTACGAGCAGTACTTC | CAWSSSGPYEQYF | TRBV30 | - | - | TRBJ2-7
TGCAGCGTTTTTCTCGTGGTAGCGGGCCGGGGTGGGACCCAGTACTTC | CSVFLVVAGRGGTQYF | TRBV29-1 | - | TRBD2 | TRBJ2-5
TGTGCCAGTGGGACAGGGGGTAGAAACACCATATATTTT | CASGTGGRNTIYF | TRBV5-8 | - | TRBD1 | TRBJ1-3
TGTGCCTGGAAACAGGGAAGGGCCTACGAGCAGTACTTC | CAWKQGRAYEQYF | TRBV30 | - | - | TRBJ2-7
TGTGCCTGGAGTAGGGTCCGGAACACCGGGGAGCTGTTTTTT | CAWSRVRNTGELFF | TRBV30 | - | - | TRBJ2-2
TGCAGCGTTGGAAGTTCTTACGAGCAGTACTTC | CSVGSSYEQYF | TRBV29-1 | few | - | TRBJ2-7
TGTGCCAGCAGCCAAGAATTCTACGTCCTGACTTTC | CASSQEFYVLTF | TRBV14 | - | - | TRBJ2-6
TGTGCCAGCAGCCTGTTGGGACGTGAAGCTTTCTTT | CASSLLGREAFF | TRBV7-2 | few | - | TRBJ1-1
TGTGCCAGCAGCCTAAGGGCGGGGAGGTACGAGCAGTACTTC | CASSLRAGRYEQYF | TRBV13 | - | - | TRBJ2-7
TGTGCCAGCAGTGCTTGGCGGGAAACAGATACGCAGTATTTT | CASSAWRETDTQYF | TRBV25-1 | - | - | TRBJ2-3
TGTGCCAGCGGCAAACAGGGTGGGGAGCTGTTTTTT | CASGKQGGELFF | TRBV11-3 | few | - | TRBJ2-2
TGTGCCAGCAGAGTCGGACAGGGCTCCTACGAGCAGTACTTC | CASRVGQGSYEQYF | TRBV6-1 | - | TRBD1 | TRBJ2-7
TGCAGCGTTGGCCCACAAGAGACCCAGTACTTC | CSVGPQETQYF | TRBV29-1 | few | - | TRBJ2-5
TGTGCCGGAGGGTCTGAAACCTATGGCTACACCTTC | CAGGSETYGYTF | TRBV30 | - | - | TRBJ1-2
TGTGCCAGCAAGTTCGGCTTGACCTACGAGCAGTACTTC | CASKFGLTYEQYF | TRBV6-5 | few | - | TRBJ2-7
TGCGCCAGCAGCCCCACCGACAGGGAGAGACCTCATGAGCAGTTCTTC | CASSPTDRERPHEQFF | TRBV23-1 | - | TRBD1 | TRBJ2-1
TGTGCCAGCAGCCAAGTTTTGGGTTTCGCCTACACCTTC | CASSQVLGFAYTF | TRBV14 | few | - | TRBJ1-2
TGTGCCAGTAGAACCTCGGGGGGGCAAGGCTACACCTTC | CASRTSGGQGYTF | TRBV19 | few | - | TRBJ1-2
TGTGCCAGCAAAGGACTAATCACCGGGGAGCTGTTTTTT | CASKGLITGELFF | TRBV27 | - | - | TRBJ2-2